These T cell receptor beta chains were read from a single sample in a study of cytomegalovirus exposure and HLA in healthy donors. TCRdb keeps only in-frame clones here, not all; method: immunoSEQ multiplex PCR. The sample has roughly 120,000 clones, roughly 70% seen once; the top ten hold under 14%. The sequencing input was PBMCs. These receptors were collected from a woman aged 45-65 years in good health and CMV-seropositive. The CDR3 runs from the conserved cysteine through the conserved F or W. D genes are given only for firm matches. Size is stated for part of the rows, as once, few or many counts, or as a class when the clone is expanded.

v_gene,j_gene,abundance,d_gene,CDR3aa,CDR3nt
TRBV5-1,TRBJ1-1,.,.,CASSPGTAGTEAFF,TGCGCCAGCAGCCCCGGGACCGCGGGGACTGAAGCTTTCTTT
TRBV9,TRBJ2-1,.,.,CASSGGLPNEQFF,TGTGCCAGCAGCGGGGGACTGCCAAATGAGCAGTTCTTC
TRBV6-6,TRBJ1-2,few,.,CASSYSEGSYGYTF,TGTGCCAGCAGTTACTCGGAGGGGTCGTATGGCTACACCTTC
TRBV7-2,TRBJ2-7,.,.,CASSLARSAEQYF,TGTGCCAGCAGCTTAGCCAGGTCCGCCGAGCAGTACTTC
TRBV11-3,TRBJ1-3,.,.,CASSKDPGSGNTIYF,TGTGCCAGCAGCAAAGATCCGGGTTCTGGAAACACCATATATTTT
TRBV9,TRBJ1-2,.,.,CASSVDSSGAYGYTF,TGTGCCAGCAGCGTAGATTCTTCGGGAGCCTATGGCTACACCTTC
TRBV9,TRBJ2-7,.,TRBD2,CASSVAPSGIYEQYF,TGTGCCAGCAGCGTAGCCCCTAGCGGGATCTACGAGCAGTACTTC
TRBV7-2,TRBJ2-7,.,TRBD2,CASSLVGGRGYEQYF,TGTGCCAGCAGCTTAGTGGGCGGGAGGGGCTACGAGCAGTACTTC
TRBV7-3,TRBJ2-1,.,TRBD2,CASSLSLAGGAEQFF,TGTGCCAGCAGCTTATCCCTAGCGGGAGGTGCTGAGCAGTTCTTC
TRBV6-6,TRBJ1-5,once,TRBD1,CASSRPGQGQPQHF,TGTGCCAGCAGTCGTCCGGGACAGGGTCAGCCCCAGCATTTT
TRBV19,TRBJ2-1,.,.,CASSMYAIGLANEQFF,TGTGCCAGTAGTATGTACGCTATTGGGCTAGCGAATGAGCAGTTCTTC